The sequence of this T cell receptor beta chain was determined in a study of neurological immune-mediated disorders (dated by TCRdb to the late 2010s). Regarding the complete study: The study compared peripheral blood TCR-beta repertoires of HTLV-I-associated myelopathy (HAM/TSP) patients, multiple sclerosis patients and healthy controls using UMI-based sequencing. The 90 to 110 TCR-beta libraries covered PBMC samples along with longitudinal samples, technical triplicates, and paired sorted CD4+ and CD8+ T-cell subsets. Of the approximately 66 subjects in the cohort, some 15 were HAM/TSP patients, some 35 were multiple sclerosis patients, and 20 were healthy controls.

On the study overall, not on this receptor specifically: No identical CDR3 amino acid sequences were found to be shared among expanded clones across subjects, suggesting that TCR-beta repertoires were private in all groups. TCR clonal expansion was greatest in HAM/TSP patients and smallest in MS patients, who ranked below even healthy controls.

In its sample, this clonotype was seen many times. This receptor's antigen is unknown. One base away there is no much larger clone; base qualities are not given. For sorted-subset TCR libraries, about 920,000 sorted CD4+ or CD8+ T cells were used. Peripheral blood was subjected to Ficoll-Hypaque density gradient centrifugation to isolate PBMCs, which were then cryopreserved in liquid nitrogen. Paired sorted CD4+ and CD8+ subsets came from healthy controls, HAM/TSP patients and MS patients. cDNA synthesis used template-switch 5'RACE with a primer carrying a 10-nucleotide random unique molecular identifier tagging each TCR transcript. Each sequencing run produced over 190 million TCR-beta sequences covering 15-18 subjects. Total RNA was extracted with the RNeasy kit. The KAPA Real-time Library Amplification kit was used to amplify TCR-beta VDJ regions with primers for the TCR constant region and the 5'RACE anchor. Sample indexes and Illumina adaptors were added in a first PCR, and a second PCR then increased library yield. After Ampure bead purification, the TCR product of roughly 650 bp was size-selected on a 2% E-gel SizeSelection system. Before pooling, library quality was assessed on a Bioanalyzer, concentration was determined with Qubit, and library quantification was performed with the Kapa Library Quantification kit. An Illumina HiSeq 2500 sequenced the libraries paired-end 2 x 150 bp. To increase sequence diversity, roughly 25-31% phiX was spiked into each library pool. Processing in the source paper ran as follows. The quality-filtered reads were processed with the UMI-based MiGEC pipeline, whose error correction step removed more than 75% of the raw TCR sequences. IMGT germline references were used for aligning VDJ genes, and each clonotype was defined as a unique CDR3 amino acid sequence together with its V-J genes. VDJtools evaluated clonal expansion, Shannon diversity and CDR3 relatedness (CalcPairwiseDistances, ClusterSamples); CLCbio workbench built phylogenetic trees. Using coefficient-of-variation modelling across technical triplicates, the study counted a clone as expanded if it had at least 8 unique UMIs. TCRdb reran the public reads through fastp at Q25 and MiXCR, keeping productive beta chains. When rows share a CDR3 protein, they turn into one entry using the most common DNA and genes. In this record, the V and J calls reflect TCRdb's handling and not the investigators' own analysis. This sample is represented by more than 40,000 distinct CDR3 sequences; approximately 14% of them were singletons. The top ten clones comprise under 4.5% of the sample.

Deletion took 0 bases off V and 12 bases off J, with a span of 16 bases between the germline ends. The cysteine opens and the phenylalanine closes a CDR3 of 15 amino acids. The CDR3 DNA has 45 bases and is translated from base 1. CDR1 and CDR2, looked up from the germline V gene, are SGHRS and YFSETQ. The sequence derives from an older woman with HTLV-1-associated myelopathy (HAM/TSP). The chain employs TRBV5-1 and TRBJ1-6, with the D gene uncertain. Sequencing was performed on CD4+ T cells from blood. The CDR3 has the sequence CASSLALAMSGPLHF. The nucleotide sequence reads as follows: TGCGCCAGCAGCTTGGCCCTGGCCATGTCCGGACCCCTCCACTTT.